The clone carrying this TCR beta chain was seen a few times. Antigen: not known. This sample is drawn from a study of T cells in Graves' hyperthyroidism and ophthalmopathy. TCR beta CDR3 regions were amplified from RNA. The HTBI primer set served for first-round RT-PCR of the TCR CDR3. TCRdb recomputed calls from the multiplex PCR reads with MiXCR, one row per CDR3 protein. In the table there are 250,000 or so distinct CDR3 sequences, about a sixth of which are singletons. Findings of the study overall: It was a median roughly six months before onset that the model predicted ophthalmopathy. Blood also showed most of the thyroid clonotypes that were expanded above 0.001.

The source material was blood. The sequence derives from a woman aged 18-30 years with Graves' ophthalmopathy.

CDR3 region: CAIPGLSNEQFF. Written as DNA, the CDR3 is TGTGCCATCCCAGGACTCTCCAATGAGCAGTTCTTC. The J gene is TRBJ2-1, the V gene TRBV2, with D possibly being TRBD2 (5 bases). From germline, CDR1 is SNHLY and CDR2 FYNNEI. The CDR3 extends over 12 amino acids. Trimming removed 10 bases from V and 6 bases from J, with 13 bases in between.